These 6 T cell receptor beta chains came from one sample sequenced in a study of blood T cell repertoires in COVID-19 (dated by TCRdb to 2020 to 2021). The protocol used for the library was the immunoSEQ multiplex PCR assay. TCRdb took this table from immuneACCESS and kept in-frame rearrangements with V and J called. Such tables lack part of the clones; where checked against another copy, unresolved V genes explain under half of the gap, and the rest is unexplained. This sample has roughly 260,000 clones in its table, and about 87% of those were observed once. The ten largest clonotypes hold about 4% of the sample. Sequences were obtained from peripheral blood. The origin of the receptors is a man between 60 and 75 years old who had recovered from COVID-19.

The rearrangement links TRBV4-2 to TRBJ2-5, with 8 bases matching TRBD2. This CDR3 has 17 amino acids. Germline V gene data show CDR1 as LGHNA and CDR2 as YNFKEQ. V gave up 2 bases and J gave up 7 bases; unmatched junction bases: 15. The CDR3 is CASSQLTGTSGLGTQYF. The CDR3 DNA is TGTGCCAGCAGCCAACTCACGGGCACTAGCGGCCTTGGGACCCAGTACTTC.

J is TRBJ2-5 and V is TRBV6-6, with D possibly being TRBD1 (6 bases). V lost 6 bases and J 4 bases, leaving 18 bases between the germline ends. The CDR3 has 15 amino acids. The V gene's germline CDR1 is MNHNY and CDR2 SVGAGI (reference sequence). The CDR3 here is CASSPRGGEGETQYF. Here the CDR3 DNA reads TGTGCCAGCAGCCCTCGAGGGGGAGAAGGAGAGACCCAGTACTTC.

CDR3 residues: CASSVGGALNTEAFF. The CDR3 coding sequence is TGCGCCAGCAGCGTTGGAGGGGCCCTGAACACTGAAGCTTTCTTT. The chain is built from TRBV5-1 and TRBJ1-1; D might be TRBD1 (5 bases). Looked up from germline, CDR1 is SGHRS and CDR2 is YFSETQ. The CDR3 is 15 amino acids. V lost 4 bases, J lost 0 bases, and 13 bases lay in between.

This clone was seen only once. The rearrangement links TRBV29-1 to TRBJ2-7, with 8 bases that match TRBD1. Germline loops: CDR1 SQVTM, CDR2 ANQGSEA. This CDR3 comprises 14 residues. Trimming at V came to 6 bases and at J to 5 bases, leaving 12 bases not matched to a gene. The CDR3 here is CSVKRTGRINEQYF. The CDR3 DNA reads TGCAGCGTCAAGCGGACAGGGAGGATTAACGAGCAGTACTTC.

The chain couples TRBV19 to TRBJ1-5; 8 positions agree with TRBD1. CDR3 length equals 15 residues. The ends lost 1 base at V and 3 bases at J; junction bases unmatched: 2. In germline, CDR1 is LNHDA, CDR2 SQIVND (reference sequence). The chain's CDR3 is CASSIGTGPNQPQHF. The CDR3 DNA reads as TGTGCCAGTAGTATAGGGACAGGGCCCAATCAGCCCCAGCATTTT.

Written as DNA, the CDR3 is TGCGCCAGCAGCCAAGGAGGACAGGGGAGCTATGGCTACACCTTC. Protein sequence: CASSQGGQGSYGYTF. V gene TRBV4-1 combines with J gene TRBJ1-2; 9 positions agree with TRBD1. V shed 1 base and J 4 bases; nucleotides not matched to a gene: 4. The CDR3 has 15 residues. Germline loops: CDR1 MGHRA, CDR2 YSYEKL.